What follows describes a single TCR beta chain. These data originate in a study of blood T cell repertoires in COVID-19. Looking at the study overall: Whether acute or convalescent, the COVID-19 samples came from the United States, Italy and Spain. PBMCs, B-cell-depleted T cells, or T cells were the source of the cDNA or gDNA that made up the material.

Authors' methods: The assay estimated nucleated cells by amplifying reference gene primers. Some clones are missing from TCRdb's copy, which holds only in-frame ones; the method was immunoSEQ multiplex PCR. D and trimming were read from the DNA, whereas the V and J calls and clone size are those reported in that table. The table shows approximately 480,000 clones, with about 88% occurring only once. Sample: peripheral blood. This TCR was sampled from a man aged 18 to 35 with COVID-19, enrolled during active disease.

The CDR3 protein is CASSQVNRGMINQPQHF. The DNA of the CDR3 is TGCGCCAGCAGCCAGGTAAACAGGGGTATGATCAATCAGCCCCAGCATTTT. The chain uses TRBV4-1 and TRBJ1-5; 7 nucleotides align to TRBD1. V shed 3 bases, J shed 3 bases, and the junction held 11 bases outside the gene matches. This CDR3 has 17 amino acids. CDR1 is MGHRA, CDR2 YSYEKL, per germline.